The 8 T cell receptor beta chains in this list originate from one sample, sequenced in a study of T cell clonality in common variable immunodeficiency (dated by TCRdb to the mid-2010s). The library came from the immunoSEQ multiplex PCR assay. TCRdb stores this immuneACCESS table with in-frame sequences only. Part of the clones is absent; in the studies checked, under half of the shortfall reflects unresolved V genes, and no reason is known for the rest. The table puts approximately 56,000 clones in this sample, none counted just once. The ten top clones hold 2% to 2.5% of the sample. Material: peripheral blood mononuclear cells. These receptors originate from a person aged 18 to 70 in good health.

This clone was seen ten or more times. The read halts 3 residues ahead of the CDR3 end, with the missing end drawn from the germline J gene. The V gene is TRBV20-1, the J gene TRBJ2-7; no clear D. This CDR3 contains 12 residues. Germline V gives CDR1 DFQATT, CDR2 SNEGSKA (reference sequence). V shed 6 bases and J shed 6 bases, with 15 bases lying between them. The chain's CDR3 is CSANELPREQYF. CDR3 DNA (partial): TGCAGTGCCAACGAGCTACCGCGCGAG.

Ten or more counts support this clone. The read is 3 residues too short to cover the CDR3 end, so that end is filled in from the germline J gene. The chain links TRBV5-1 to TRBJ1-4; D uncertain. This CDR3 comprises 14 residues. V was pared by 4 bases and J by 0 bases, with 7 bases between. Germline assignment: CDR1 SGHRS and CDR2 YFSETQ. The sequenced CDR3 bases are TGCGCCAGCAGCCCCTCCTCAACTAATGAAAAA. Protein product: CASSPSSTNEK. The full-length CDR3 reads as CASSPSSTNEKLFF.

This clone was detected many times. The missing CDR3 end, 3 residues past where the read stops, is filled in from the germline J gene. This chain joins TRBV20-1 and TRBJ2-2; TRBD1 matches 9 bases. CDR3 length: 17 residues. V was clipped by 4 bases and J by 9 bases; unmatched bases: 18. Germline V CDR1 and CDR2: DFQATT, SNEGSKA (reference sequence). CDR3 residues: CSATVVRGQGIARELFF. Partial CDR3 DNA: TGCAGTGCTACGGTGGTTAGGGGACAGGGAATCGCCCGGGAG.

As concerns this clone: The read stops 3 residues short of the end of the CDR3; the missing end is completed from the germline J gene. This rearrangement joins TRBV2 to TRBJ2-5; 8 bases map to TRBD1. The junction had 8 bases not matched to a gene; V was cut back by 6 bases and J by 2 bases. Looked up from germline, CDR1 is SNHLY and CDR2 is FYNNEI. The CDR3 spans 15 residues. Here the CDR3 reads CASRSPTGEQETQYF. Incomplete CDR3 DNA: TGTGCCAGCAGGTCGCCGACAGGGGAACAAGAGACC. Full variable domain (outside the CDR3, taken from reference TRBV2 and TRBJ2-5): EPEVTQTPSHQVTQMGQEVILRCVPISNHLYFYWYRQILGQKVEFLVSFYNNEISEKSEIFDDQFSVERPDGSNFTLKIRSTKLEDSAMYFCASRSPTGEQETQYFGPGTRLLVL.

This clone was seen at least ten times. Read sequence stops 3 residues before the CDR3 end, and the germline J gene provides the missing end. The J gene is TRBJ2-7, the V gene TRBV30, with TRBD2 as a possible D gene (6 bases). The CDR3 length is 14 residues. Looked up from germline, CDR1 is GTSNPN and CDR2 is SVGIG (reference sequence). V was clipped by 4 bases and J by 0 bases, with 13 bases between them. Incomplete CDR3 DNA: TGTGCCTGGATGCGGGGTCCTAGCTCCTACGAG. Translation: CAWMRGPSSYE. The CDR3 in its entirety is CAWMRGPSSYEQYF. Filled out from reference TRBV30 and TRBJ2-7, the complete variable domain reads SQTIHQWPATLVQPVGSPLSLECTVEGTSNPNLYWYRQAAGRGLQLLFYSVGIGQISSEVPQNLSASRPQDRQFILSSKKLLLSDSGFYLCAWMRGPSSYEQYFGPGTRLTVT.

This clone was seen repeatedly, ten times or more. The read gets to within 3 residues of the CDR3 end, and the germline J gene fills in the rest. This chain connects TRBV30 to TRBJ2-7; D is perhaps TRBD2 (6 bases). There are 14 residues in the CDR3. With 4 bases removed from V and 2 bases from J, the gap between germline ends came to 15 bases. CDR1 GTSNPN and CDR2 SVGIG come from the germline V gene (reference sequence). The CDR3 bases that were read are TGTGCCTGGAACCGGGACTCTTCTCCCTACGAG. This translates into CAWNRDSSPYE. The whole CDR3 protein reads CAWNRDSSPYEQYF.

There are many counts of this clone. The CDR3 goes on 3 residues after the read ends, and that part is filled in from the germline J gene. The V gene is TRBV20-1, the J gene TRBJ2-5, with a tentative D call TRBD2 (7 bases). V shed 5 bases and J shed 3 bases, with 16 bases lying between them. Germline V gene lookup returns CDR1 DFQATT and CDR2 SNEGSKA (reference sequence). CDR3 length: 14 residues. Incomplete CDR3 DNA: TGCAGTGCTGGCGGGGGCAGAGGAAAAGAGACC. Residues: CSAGGGRGKET. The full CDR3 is CSAGGGRGKETQYF.

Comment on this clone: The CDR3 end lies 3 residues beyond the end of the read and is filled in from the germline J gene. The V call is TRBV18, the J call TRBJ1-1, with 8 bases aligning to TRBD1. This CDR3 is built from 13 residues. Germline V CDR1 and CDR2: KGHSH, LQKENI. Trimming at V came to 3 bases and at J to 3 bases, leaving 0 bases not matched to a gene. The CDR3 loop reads CASSPGQDTEAFF. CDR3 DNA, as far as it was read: TGTGCCAGCTCACCGGGACAGGACACTGAA.